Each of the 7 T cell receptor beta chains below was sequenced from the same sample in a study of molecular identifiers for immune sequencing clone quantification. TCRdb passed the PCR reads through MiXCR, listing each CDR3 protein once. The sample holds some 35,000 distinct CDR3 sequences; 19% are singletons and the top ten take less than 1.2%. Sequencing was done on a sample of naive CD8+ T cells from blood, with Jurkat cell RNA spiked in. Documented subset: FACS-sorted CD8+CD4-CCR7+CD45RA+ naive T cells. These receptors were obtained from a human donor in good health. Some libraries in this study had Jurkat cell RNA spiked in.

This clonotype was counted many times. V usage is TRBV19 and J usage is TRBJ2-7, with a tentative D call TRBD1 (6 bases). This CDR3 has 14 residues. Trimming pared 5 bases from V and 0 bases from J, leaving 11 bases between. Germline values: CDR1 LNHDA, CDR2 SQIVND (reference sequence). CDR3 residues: CASSPGTSSYEQYF. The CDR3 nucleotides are TGTGCCAGTAGTCCCGGGACAAGCTCCTACGAGCAGTACTTC.

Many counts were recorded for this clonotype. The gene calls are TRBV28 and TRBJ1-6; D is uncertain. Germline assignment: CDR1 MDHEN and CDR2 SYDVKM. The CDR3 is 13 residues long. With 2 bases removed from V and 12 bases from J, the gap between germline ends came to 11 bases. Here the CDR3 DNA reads TGTGCCAGCAGTTTAGTCTGGGCAAAACCCCTCCACTTT. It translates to CASSLVWAKPLHF.

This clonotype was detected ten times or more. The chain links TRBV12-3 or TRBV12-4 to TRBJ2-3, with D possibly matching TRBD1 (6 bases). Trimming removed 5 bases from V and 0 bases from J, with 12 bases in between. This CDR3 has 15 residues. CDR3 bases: TGTGCCAGCAGTATCCGGGACACAAGCACAGATACGCAGTATTTT. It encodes CASSIRDTSTDTQYF.

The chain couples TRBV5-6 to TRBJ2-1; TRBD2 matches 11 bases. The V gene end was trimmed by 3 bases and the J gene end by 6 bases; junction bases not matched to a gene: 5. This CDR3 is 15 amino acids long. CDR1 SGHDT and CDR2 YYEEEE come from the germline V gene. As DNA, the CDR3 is TGTGCCAGCAGCTGGGGACTAGCGGACTTCAATGAGCAGTTCTTC. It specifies CASSWGLADFNEQFF.

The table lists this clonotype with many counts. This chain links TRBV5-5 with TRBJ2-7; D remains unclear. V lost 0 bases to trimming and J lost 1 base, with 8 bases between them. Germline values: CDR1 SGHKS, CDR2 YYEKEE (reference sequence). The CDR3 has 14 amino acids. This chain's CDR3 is CASSLGRISYEQYF. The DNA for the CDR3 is TGTGCCAGCAGCTTGGGACGGATTTCCTACGAGCAGTACTTC.

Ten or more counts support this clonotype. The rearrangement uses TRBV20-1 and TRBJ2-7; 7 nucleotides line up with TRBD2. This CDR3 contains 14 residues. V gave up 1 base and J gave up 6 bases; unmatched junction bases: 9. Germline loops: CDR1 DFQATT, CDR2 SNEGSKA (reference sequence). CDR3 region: CSARGETSTGEQYF. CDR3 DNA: TGCAGTGCTAGAGGCGAGACTAGCACGGGCGAGCAGTACTTC.

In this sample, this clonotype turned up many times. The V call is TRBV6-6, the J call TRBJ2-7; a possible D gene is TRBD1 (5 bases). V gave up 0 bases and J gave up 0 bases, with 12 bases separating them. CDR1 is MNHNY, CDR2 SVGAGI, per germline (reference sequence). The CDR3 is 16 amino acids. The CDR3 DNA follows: TGTGCCAGCAGTTACTCTCCAGGGCCCAACTCCTACGAGCAGTACTTC. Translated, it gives CASSYSPGPNSYEQYF.